This record concerns one T cell receptor beta chain sequence. The record originates from a study of cytomegalovirus exposure and HLA in healthy donors. The primer mix had 60 Vbeta and 13 Jbeta primers. The repertoire was sequenced with immunoSEQ multiplex PCR; TCRdb's copy has only in-frame clones and lacks some. The repertoire table contains over 80,000 clones. The sample taken for sequencing was PBMCs. The receptor comes from a girl aged 10 to 17 in good health and CMV-seropositive.

This chain's CDR3 is CASSDPPGGPSYEQYF. CDR3 bases: TGTGCCAGCAGCGACCCCCCGGGGGGCCCGTCCTACGAGCAGTACTTC. The V gene is TRBV9, the J gene TRBJ2-7; D might be TRBD2 (7 bases). The germline V and J ends were trimmed by 3 bases and 1 base, with 17 bases remaining between them. Germline lookup yields CDR1 SGDLS and CDR2 YYNGEE. This CDR3 is 16 amino acids long. The whole variable domain, filled in from reference TRBV9 and TRBJ2-7, reads DSGVTQTPKHLITATGQRVTLRCSPRSGDLSVYWYQQSLDQGLQFLIQYYNGEERAKGNILERFSAQQFPDLHSELNLSSLELGDSALYFCASSDPPGGPSYEQYFGPGTRLTVT.